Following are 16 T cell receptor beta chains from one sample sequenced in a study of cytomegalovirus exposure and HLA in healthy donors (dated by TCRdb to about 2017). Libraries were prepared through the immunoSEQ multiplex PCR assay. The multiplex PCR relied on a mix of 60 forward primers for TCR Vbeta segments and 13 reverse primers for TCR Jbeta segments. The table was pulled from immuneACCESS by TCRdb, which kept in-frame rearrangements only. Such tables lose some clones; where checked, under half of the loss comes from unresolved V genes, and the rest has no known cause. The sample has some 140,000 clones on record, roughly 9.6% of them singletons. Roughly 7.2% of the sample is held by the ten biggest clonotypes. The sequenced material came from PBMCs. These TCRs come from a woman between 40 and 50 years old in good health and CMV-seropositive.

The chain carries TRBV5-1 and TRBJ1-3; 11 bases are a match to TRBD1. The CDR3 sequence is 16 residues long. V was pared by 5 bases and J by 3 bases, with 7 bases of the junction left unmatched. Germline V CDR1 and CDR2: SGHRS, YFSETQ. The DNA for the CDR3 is TGCGCCAGCAGTTCTGGACAGGGGGCGCGTGGAAACACCATATATTTT. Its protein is CASSSGQGARGNTIYF.

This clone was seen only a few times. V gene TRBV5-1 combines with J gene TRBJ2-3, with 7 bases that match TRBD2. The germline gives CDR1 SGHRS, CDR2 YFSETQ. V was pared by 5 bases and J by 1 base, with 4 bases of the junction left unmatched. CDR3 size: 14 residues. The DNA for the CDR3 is TGCGCCAGCAGAGGGCTAGCGGGCACAGATACGCAGTATTTT. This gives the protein CASRGLAGTDTQYF.

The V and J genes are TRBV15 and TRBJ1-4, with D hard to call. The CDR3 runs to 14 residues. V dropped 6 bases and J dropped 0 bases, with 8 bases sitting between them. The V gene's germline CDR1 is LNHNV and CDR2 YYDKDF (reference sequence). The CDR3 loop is CATSPGATNEKLFF. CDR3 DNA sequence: TGTGCCACCAGTCCGGGAGCAACTAATGAAAAACTGTTTTTT.

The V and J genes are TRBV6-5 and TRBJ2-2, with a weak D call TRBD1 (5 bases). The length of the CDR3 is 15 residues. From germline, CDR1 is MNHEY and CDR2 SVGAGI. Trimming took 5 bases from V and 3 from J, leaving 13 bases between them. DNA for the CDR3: TGTGCCAGCAGTCCAGGGCTAGGATACACCGGGGAGCTGTTTTTT. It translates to CASSPGLGYTGELFF.

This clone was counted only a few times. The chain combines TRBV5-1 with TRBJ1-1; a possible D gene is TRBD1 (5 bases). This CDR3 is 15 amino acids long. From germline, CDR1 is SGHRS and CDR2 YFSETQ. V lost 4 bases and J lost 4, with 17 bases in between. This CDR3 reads CASSGLGAEVTEAFF. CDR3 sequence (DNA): TGCGCCAGCAGCGGGTTAGGGGCTGAGGTCACTGAAGCTTTCTTT.

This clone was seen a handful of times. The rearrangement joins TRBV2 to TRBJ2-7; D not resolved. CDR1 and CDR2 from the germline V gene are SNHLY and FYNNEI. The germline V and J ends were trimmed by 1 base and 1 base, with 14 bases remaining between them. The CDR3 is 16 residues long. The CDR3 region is CASSEVADSYSYEQYF. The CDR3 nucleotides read TGTGCCAGCAGTGAAGTGGCAGACTCATATTCCTACGAGCAGTACTTC.

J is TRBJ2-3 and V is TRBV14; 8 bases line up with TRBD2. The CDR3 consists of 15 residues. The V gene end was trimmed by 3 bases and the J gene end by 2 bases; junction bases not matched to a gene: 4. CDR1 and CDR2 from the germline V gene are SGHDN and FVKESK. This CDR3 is CASSHQRGYTDTQYF. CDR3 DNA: TGTGCCAGCAGCCACCAGCGGGGGTACACAGATACGCAGTATTTT.

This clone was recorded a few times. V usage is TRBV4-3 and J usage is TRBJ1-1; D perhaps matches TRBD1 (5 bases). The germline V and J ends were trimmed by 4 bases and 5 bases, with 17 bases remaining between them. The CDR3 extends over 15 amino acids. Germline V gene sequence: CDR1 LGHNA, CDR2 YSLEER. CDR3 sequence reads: CASSPDSREGTEAFF. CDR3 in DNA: TGCGCCAGCAGCCCCGACAGTAGAGAAGGGACTGAAGCTTTCTTT.

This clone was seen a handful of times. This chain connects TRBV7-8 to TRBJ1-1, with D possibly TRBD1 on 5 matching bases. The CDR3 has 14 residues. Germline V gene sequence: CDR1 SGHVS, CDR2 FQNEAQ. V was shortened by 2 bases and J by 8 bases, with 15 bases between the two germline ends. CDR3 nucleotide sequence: TGTGCCAGCAGCTTATCGGACACCCTGGGCGAAGCTTTCTTT. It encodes CASSLSDTLGEAFF.

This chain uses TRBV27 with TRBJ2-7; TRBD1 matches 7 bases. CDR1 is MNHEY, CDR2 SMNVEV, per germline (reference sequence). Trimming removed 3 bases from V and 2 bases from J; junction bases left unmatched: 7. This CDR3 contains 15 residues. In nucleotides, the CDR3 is TGTGCCAGCAGTTTGTCGACAGGGTCCCCCTACGAGCAGTACTTC. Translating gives CASSLSTGSPYEQYF.

CDR3 amino acids: CASTRSTRTGRGRNIQYF. The CDR3 DNA follows: TGTGCCAGTACCCGCTCCACCCGGACAGGCAGGGGGAGAAACATTCAGTACTTC. The chain recombines TRBV19 with TRBJ2-4; the match to TRBD1 covers 7 bases. The CDR3 consists of 18 residues. Germline CDR1 reads LNHDA; CDR2 reads SQIVND (reference sequence). The V gene end was trimmed by 7 bases and the J gene end by 6 bases; junction bases not matched to a gene: 21.

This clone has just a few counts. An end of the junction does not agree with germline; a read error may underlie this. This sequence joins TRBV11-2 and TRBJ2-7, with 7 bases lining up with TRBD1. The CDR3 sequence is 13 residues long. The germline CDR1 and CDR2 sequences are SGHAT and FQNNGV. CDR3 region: CASRLDRVGEQYF. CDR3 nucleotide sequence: TGTGCCAGCAGGTTAGACAGGGTCGGCGAGCAGTACTTC. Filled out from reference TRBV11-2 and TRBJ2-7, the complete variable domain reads EAGVAQSPRYKIIEKRQSVAFWCNPISGHATLYWYQQILGQGPKLLIQFQNNGVVDDSQLPKDRFSAERLKGVDSTLKIQPAKLEDSAVYLCASRLDRVGEQYFGPGTRLTVT.

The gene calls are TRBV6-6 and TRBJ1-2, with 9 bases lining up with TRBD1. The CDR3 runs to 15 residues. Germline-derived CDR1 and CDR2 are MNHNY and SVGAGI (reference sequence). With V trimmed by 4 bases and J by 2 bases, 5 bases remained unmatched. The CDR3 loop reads CASSLQTGGNYGYTF. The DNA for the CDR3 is TGTGCCAGCAGTTTACAGACAGGGGGGAACTATGGCTACACCTTC.

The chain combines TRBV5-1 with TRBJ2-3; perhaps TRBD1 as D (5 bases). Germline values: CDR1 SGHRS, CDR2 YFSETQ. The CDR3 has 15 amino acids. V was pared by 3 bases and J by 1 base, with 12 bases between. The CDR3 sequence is CASSWPGRGTDTQYF. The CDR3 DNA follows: TGCGCCAGCAGCTGGCCAGGCAGGGGCACAGATACGCAGTATTTT.

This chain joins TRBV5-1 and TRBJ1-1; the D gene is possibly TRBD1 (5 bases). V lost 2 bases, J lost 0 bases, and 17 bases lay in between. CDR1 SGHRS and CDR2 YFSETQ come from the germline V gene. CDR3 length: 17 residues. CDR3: CASSFRDRGRVNTEAFF. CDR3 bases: TGCGCCAGCAGCTTCCGGGACCGGGGGAGAGTGAACACTGAAGCTTTCTTT.

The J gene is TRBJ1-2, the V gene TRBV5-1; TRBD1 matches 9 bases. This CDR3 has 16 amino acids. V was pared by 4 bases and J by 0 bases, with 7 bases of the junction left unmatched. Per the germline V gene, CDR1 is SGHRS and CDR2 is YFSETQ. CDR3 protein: CASSLRTGDANYGYTF. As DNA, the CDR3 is TGCGCCAGCAGCCTTCGGACAGGGGACGCTAACTATGGCTACACCTTC.